The 4 T cell receptor beta chains below were found in one sample sequenced in a study of human T cells and chemical hapten exposure. TCRdb independently ran MiXCR on the RACE reads; one entry per CDR3 protein. Counted here are 240,000 or so distinct CDR3 sequences, about 9% occurring once; the ten biggest clones make up 2.3%. Noted time point: pre-sensitization, week 0. Stated treatment: therapeutic diphenylcyclopropenone sensitization with weekly scalp DPC. Sequencing used whole blood, obtained in connection with sensitization to the hapten diphenylcyclopropenone (DPC). The receptors were sampled from a woman aged 40 to 55 with alopecia areata. Some clones in this sample may be carry-over from other donors' samples.

This clonotype was counted ten times or more. J is TRBJ2-2 and V is TRBV5-1, with D possibly TRBD2 on 5 matching bases. Between the trimmed V and J ends, which lost 4 bases and 2 bases, there was a span of 9 bases. The germline gives CDR1 SGHRS, CDR2 YFSETQ. CDR3 length: 14 amino acids. The DNA for the CDR3 is TGCGCCAGCAGCATCGAGGGCAACACCGGGGAGCTGTTTTTT. Its translation is CASSIEGNTGELFF.

The J gene is TRBJ2-7, the V gene TRBV13; TRBD2 aligns across 10 bases. This CDR3 has 14 amino acids. After removal of 5 bases from V and 9 bases from J, the junction contained 10 bases not matched to a gene. From germline, CDR1 is PRHDT and CDR2 FYEKMQ (reference sequence). CDR3: CASSPGTSVISQYF. Written as DNA, the CDR3 is TGTGCCAGCAGCCCCGGGACTAGCGTTATCTCGCAGTACTTC.

A few counts support this clonotype. The gene calls are TRBV6-1 and TRBJ1-6; D gene uncertain. The length of the CDR3 is 15 residues. The ends were cut back, 4 bases at V and 7 bases at J, with 14 bases in the middle. Germline loops: CDR1 MNHNS, CDR2 SASEGT. CDR3 sequence reads: CASSVFGDRNSPLHF. DNA for the CDR3: TGTGCCAGCAGTGTATTTGGGGATCGGAATTCACCCCTCCACTTT.

This clonotype has just a few counts. The genes are TRBV7-2 and TRBJ2-2, with 7 bases aligning to TRBD1. V shed 5 bases, J shed 14 bases, and the junction held 14 bases outside the gene matches. This CDR3 region has 14 residues. The germline gives CDR1 SGHTA, CDR2 FQGNSA. The CDR3 loop is CASSLNPTGSGLFF. The CDR3 nucleotides read TGTGCCAGCAGCCTAAATCCGACAGGGTCTGGTCTGTTTTTT.